This T cell receptor beta chain came from a study of shared clonotypes between healthy human individuals. The V gene lost 4 bases and the J gene lost 5 bases, with 18 bases spanning the gap. Per the germline V gene, CDR1 is SGHRS and CDR2 is YFSETQ. This CDR3 comprises 15 residues. Repertoires were generated with immunoSEQ multiplex PCR, while TCRdb's copy carries only in-frame clones and drops some. The sample contains more than 2 million clones, almost 96% of which appear only once. The sample was naive CD4+ T cells sorted from blood. Subset meaning: CD45RA+ positively selected. The receptor was derived from a man between 18 and 35 years old in good health. The chain is built from TRBV5-1 and TRBJ2-5, with TRBD1 as a possible D gene (6 bases). CDR3 sequence (DNA): TGCGCCAGCAGCACCCTGGACAGAACACGGGAGACCCAGTACTTC. Translated: CASSTLDRTRETQYF.